This T cell receptor beta chain was found in a study of shared clonotypes between healthy human individuals (dated by TCRdb to 2018 to 2020). At the level of the whole study: Three men and a couple of women, aged 18 to 49 years, made up the cohort. Leukapheresis yielded between about 0.8 and 9.5 billion PBMCs per donor. To estimate repertoire size and how much clonotype sharing occurs between individuals, the study deeply sequenced the blood TCR repertoires of five healthy adults. For each donor, CD4 naive and CD4 memory were each given three plates, CD8 naive was given two plates, and CD8 memory was given one plate. To increase sequencing depth and limit assay-specific biases, TCR repertoire library preparation and sequencing were carried out by different laboratories using diverse techniques. Broader findings and caveats from the paper: Clonotypes shared by all four sorted-subset donors showed higher generation probabilities than non-shared clonotypes. About 5% of naive CD4, around 3.5% of naive CD8, about 2.4% of memory CD4, and about 0.4% of memory CD8 clonotypes were shared across four donors. Estimated clonotype richness was generally larger for naive than for memory subsets. Rarefaction of sorted-subset datasets indicated incomplete sequencing despite the large sequencing depth. Sampling was restricted to blood, and TCR repertoires in tissue are likely to differ from TCR repertoires in blood. Because the study included a small number of donors, the genetic and exposure-history diversity represented was limited. Pairwise subsampling indicated that sequencing depth was expected to affect the degree of clonotype sharing among donors.

V is trimmed back by 7 bases and J by 0 bases, and the junction contains 9 bases that no gene match accounts for. CDR1 MGHDK and CDR2 SYGVNS are derived from the germline V gene. The CDR3 holds 17 amino acids from the cysteine to the phenylalanine. The read is trimmed to its CDR3 DNA, 51 bases read in frame from base 1. Using the deep immunoSEQ assay, TCR CDR3 regions were amplified from genomic DNA by multiplex PCR. Extracted genomic DNA from each cell subset was spread evenly across all wells of several immunoSEQ 96-well plates, with each plate serving as a replicate. For sorted subsets, each replicate PCR was loaded with 200 ng genomic DNA, equivalent to approximately 27,000 T cell genomes. Purified libraries were quantified with a Qubit 3.0 fluorometer, sized on a Bioanalyzer 2100, and re-quantified with the KAPA Library Quantification kit. Every immunoSEQ 96-well plate was sequenced on a dedicated single-read 150-cycle Illumina NextSeq 550 flow cell. As for how the authors treated the data: Because the immunoSEQ output held only junctional sequences and lacked quality scores, the filtering could not match the filtering applied to full-length reads. To assign V/J genes and CDR3, sequences were annotated using PyIR, a Python wrapper for IgBLAST v1.9, with IMGT germline references. Reads were removed for weak V/J assignments (E-value above 1e-6), missing CDR3, stop codons, out-of-frame junctions, or ambiguous translated residues. A V3J clonotype was defined by an identical inferred V gene, J gene, and CDR3 amino acid sequence. The percentage overlap between two repertoires was calculated by dividing the number of shared unique clonotypes by the size of the smaller repertoire. Three approaches were used to assess repertoire richness: RTK rarefaction, the Chao1 estimator, and Recon v2.1 estimates of unobserved clonotypes. For all TCRbeta clonotypes obtained by the gDNA method from a handful of donors, generation probabilities were computed with OLGA. TCRdb took this table from immuneACCESS and kept in-frame rearrangements with V and J called. Such tables lack part of the clones; where checked against another copy, unresolved V genes explain under half of the gap, and the rest is unexplained. V, J and clone size reflect that table, while D and trimming were determined from the DNA. Here the sample has fewer than 1 million clones; about 96% occur a single time. About 0.22% of the sample is in the top ten clones.

Of note for this clone: Its antigen target is currently unknown. Base qualities are not at hand, and no much larger clone is one base apart.

For the CD8 naive samples, CD45RO-negative cells were positively selected for CCR7, yielding a CD45RA+CCR7+ population from which TemRA cells were excluded. Healthy HIV-negative adults with no recently reported acute infections or vaccinations were included as donors. Every donor was a Caucasian adult living in Nashville, Tennessee, USA. Blood was collected by leukapheresis, and PBMCs were isolated by Ficoll-Histopaque density gradient centrifugation and then cryopreserved in liquid nitrogen vapor phase. Analytical flow cytometry was used to check the purity and quantity of each magnetically sorted T cell population. Genomic DNA was isolated from each sorted fraction and quantified by UV absorbance on a Nanodrop 2000c.

Recombination linked TRBV25-1 to TRBJ1-3, and 10 junction bases match TRBD1. The sequencing input was naive CD8+ T cells sorted from blood. The sample's cell subset or site, from its label and the paper: CD45RA+CCR7+. This receptor was taken from a man aged 30-40 years in good health. The DNA is TGTGCCAGCATCCCGGGACAGGGGAAGGGCTCTGGAAACACCATATATTTT. This is translated as CASIPGQGKGSGNTIYF.